This TCR beta chain was observed in a study of blood T cells in healthy people across ages. As for the study in general: About one barcoded beta molecule per two T cells was captured by template switching.

Aged about 6 to 95, donors were systemically healthy Caucasians from Russia. Study-wide points: Diversity was estimated from one million T cells, and these estimates were considered underestimates. Older age coincided with a roughly linear decline in TCR beta diversity per million T cells.

For the second PCR, which ran for about 6 to 11 cycles, a sample-barcoded 5' primer and a J-beta primer mix were used. TCRdb analysed the 5' RACE reads with MiXCR anew, one entry per CDR3 protein. This sample has 550,000 to 750,000 distinct CDR3 sequences, with under 25% found just once. Comments on this clonotype: The antigen is unknown.

The sequenced material came from blood. This receptor was identified in a man in his sixties or seventies in good health.

CDR3 DNA: TGTGCCAGCAGTTTTAGGGGACTAGCGGGCTACGAGCAGTACTTC. It specifies CASSFRGLAGYEQYF. The rearrangement uses TRBV28 and TRBJ2-5, with TRBD2 matching over 12 bases. The end of the DNA aligns better with TRBJ2-7, so the J call may be wrong. Germline V CDR1 and CDR2: MDHEN, SYDVKM. This CDR3 is 15 amino acids long.